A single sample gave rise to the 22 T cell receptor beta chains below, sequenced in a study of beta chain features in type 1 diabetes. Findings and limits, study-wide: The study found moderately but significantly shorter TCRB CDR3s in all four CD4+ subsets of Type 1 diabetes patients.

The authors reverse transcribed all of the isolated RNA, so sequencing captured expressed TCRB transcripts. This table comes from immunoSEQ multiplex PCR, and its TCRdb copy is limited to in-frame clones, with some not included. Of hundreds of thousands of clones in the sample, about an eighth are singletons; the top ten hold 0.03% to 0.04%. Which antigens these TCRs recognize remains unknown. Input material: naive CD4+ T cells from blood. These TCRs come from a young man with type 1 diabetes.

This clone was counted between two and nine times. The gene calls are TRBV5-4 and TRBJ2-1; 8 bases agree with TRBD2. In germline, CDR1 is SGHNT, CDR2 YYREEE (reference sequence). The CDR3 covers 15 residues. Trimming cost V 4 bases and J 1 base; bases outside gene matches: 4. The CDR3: CASSLTSVSYNEQFF. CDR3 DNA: TGTGCCAGCAGCCTGACTAGCGTTTCCTACAATGAGCAGTTCTTC.

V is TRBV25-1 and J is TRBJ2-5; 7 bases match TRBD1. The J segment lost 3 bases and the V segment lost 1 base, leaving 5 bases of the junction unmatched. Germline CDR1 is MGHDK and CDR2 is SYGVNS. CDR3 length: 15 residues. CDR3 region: CASSEWNRGEETQYF. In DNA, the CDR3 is TGTGCCAGCAGTGAATGGAACAGGGGTGAAGAGACCCAGTACTTC.

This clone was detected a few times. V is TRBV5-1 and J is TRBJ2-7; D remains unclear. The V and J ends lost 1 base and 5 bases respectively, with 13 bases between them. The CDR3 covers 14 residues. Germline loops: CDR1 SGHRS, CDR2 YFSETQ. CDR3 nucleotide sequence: TGCGCCAGCAGCTTGTCCCCGGCAGCCGACGAGCAGTACTTC. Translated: CASSLSPAADEQYF.

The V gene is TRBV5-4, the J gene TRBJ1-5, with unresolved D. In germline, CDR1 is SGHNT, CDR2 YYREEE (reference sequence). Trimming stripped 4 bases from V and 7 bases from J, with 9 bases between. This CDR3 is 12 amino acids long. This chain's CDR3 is CASSQKGQPQHF. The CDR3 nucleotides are TGTGCCAGCAGCCAGAAAGGGCAGCCCCAGCATTTT.

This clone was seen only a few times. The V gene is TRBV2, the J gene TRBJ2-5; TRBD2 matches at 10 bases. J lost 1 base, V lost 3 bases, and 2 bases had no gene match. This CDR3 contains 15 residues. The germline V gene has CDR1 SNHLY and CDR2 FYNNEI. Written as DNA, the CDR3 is TGTGCCAGCAGTGATATAGCGGGGGGCCAAGAGACCCAGTACTTC. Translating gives CASSDIAGGQETQYF.

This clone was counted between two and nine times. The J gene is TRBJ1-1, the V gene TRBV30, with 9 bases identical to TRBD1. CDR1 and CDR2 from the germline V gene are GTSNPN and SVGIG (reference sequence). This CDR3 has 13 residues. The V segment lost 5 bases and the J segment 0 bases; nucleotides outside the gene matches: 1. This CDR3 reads CAWGTGMNTEAFF. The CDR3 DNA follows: TGTGCCTGGGGGACAGGGATGAACACTGAAGCTTTCTTT.

CDR3 nucleotide sequence: TGTGCCAGCAGCGTAGCGGCAGGGAATCAGCCCCAGCATTTT. Encoded protein: CASSVAAGNQPQHF. V is TRBV9 and J is TRBJ1-5, with a weak D call TRBD1 (5 bases). This CDR3 contains 14 residues. V was clipped by 0 bases and J by 4 bases, with 8 bases between them. Germline lookup yields CDR1 SGDLS and CDR2 YYNGEE.

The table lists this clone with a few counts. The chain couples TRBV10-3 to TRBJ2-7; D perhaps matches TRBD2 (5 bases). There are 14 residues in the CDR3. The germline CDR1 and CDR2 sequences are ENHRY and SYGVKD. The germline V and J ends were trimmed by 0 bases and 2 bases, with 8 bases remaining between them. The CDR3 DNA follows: TGTGCCATCAGTGAGTCCGAGGGTCCCTACGAGCAGTACTTC. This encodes CAISESEGPYEQYF.

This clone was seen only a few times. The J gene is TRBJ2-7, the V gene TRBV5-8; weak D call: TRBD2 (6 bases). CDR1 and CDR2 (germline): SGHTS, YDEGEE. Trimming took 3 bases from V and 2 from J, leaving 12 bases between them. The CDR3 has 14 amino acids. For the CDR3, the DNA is TGTGCCAGCAGCTGGGGAGGCAGCACCTACGAGCAGTACTTC. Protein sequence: CASSWGGSTYEQYF.

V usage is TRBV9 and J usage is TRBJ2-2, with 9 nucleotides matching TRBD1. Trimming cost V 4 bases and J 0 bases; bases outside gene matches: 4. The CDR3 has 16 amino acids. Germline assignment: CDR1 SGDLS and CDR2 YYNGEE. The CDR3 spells CASSMRTGANTGELFF. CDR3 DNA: TGTGCCAGCAGCATGCGGACAGGGGCGAACACCGGGGAGCTGTTTTTT.

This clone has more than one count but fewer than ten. The CDR3 loop reads CASSPRGQGAVEAFF. As DNA, the CDR3 is TGTGCCAGCTCACCACGGGGACAGGGGGCGGTTGAAGCTTTCTTT. This chain joins TRBV18 and TRBJ1-1, with TRBD1 matching 12 bases. Germline CDR1 is KGHSH and CDR2 is LQKENI. The CDR3 loop spans 15 amino acids. The trim removed 1 base at V and 7 bases at J, leaving 4 bases unmatched.

The CDR3 DNA is TGTGCCAGCTCACGGGGGACTCGGGACGAGCAGTACTTC. Its translation: CASSRGTRDEQYF. This chain connects TRBV18 to TRBJ2-7, with D possibly TRBD2 on 6 matching bases. The germline CDR1 and CDR2 sequences are KGHSH and LQKENI. Between the trimmed V and J ends, which lost 4 bases and 5 bases, there was a span of 12 bases. The CDR3 is 13 residues long.

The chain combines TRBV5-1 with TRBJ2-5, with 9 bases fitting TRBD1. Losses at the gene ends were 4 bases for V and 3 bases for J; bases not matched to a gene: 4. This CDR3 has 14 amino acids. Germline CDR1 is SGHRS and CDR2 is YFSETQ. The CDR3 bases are TGCGCCAGCAGCGAAGACAGGGGGGAAGAGACCCAGTACTTC. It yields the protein CASSEDRGEETQYF.

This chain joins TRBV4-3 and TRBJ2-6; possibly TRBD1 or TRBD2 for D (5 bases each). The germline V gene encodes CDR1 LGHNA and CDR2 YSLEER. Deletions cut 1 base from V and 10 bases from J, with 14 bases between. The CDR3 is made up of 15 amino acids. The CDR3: CASSQVFQGPNVLTF. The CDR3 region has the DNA TGCGCCAGCAGCCAAGTGTTTCAGGGACCTAACGTCCTGACTTTC.

The CDR3 region has the DNA TGTGCCAGCAGTCCCCCTCTTGACGTGCCCTACGAGCAGTACTTC. It is translated as CASSPPLDVPYEQYF. The chain is built from TRBV28 and TRBJ2-7, with D hard to call. V lost 5 bases, J lost 2 bases, and 16 bases lay in between. Germline CDR1 is MDHEN and CDR2 is SYDVKM. The CDR3 covers 15 residues.

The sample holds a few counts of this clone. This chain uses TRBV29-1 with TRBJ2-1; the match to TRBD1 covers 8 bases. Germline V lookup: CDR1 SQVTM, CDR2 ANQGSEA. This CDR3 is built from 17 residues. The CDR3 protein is CREFTTRTGRKGDEQFF. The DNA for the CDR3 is TGCAGAGAGTTTACGACGAGGACAGGGAGGAAAGGCGATGAGCAGTTCTTC.

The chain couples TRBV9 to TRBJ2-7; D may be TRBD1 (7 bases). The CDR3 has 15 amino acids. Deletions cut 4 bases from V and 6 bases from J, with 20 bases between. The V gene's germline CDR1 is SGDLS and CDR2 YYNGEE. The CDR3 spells CASSTRTGGPSEQYF. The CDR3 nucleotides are TGTGCCAGCAGCACCAGGACAGGAGGGCCATCCGAGCAGTACTTC.

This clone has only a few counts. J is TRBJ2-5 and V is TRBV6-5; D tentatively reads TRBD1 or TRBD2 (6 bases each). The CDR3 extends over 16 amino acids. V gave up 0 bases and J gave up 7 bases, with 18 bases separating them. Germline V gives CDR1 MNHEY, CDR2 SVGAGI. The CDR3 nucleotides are TGTGCCAGCAGTTACTCTGCCGTGGGGGGCCTGCGGACCCAGTACTTC. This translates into CASSYSAVGGLRTQYF.

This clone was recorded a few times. CDR3 sequence reads: CAWGRLDRLGYEQYF. The CDR3 nucleotides read TGTGCCTGGGGACGGTTGGACAGGTTGGGGTACGAGCAGTACTTC. The chain recombines TRBV30 with TRBJ2-7; 7 nucleotides line up with TRBD1. V lost 5 bases to trimming and J lost 4 bases; unmatched junction nucleotides: 14. The CDR3 contains 15 residues. The germline CDR1 and CDR2 sequences are GTSNPN and SVGIG (reference sequence).

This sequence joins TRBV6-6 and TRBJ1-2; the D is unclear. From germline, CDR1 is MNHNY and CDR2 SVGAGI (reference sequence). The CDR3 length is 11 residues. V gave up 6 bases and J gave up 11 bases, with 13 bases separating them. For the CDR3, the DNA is TGTGCCAGCAGCAGAGACACGGATTACACCTTC. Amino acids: CASSRDTDYTF.

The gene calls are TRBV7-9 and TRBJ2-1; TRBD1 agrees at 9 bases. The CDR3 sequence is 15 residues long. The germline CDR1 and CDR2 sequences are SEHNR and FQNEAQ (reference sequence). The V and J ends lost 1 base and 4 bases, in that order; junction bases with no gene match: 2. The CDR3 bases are TGTGCCAGCAGCTTAGAGGGGACAGGGTACAATGAGCAGTTCTTC. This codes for CASSLEGTGYNEQFF.

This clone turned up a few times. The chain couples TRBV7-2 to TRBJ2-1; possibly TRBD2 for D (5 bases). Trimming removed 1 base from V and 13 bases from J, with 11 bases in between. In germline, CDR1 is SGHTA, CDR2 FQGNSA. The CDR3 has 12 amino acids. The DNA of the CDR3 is TGTGCCAGCAGCTTAGGTGGGAGTCCTCAGTTCTTC. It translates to CASSLGGSPQFF.